The clone carrying this T cell receptor (beta chain) occurred a few times. The data are from a study of PD-L1 blockade in urothelial cancer. In the study overall: Patients took up atezolizumab around 2014 at 1,200 mg intravenously every 3 weeks. Prior chemotherapy regimens per patient numbered 0 to 3.

Stated time point: pretreatment peripheral blood. Profiled with immunoSEQ multiplex PCR; TCRdb holds only in-frame clones, not every one. Of tens of thousands of clones listed, more than 75% were seen once; the top ten hold approximately 1.7%. The TCR was taken from a man aged 45-65 years with urothelial cancer. Sequencing was performed on PBMCs, taken around atezolizumab (anti-PD-L1) treatment.

CDR3 nucleotide sequence: TGTGCCAGTTCGACAGGGGTTAATTCACCCCTCCACTTT. Protein sequence: CASSTGVNSPLHF. The chain links TRBV19 to TRBJ1-6; the match to TRBD1 covers 8 bases. Germline values: CDR1 LNHDA, CDR2 SQIVND (reference sequence). The length of the CDR3 is 13 residues. Losses at the gene ends were 8 bases for V and 6 bases for J; bases not matched to a gene: 3.